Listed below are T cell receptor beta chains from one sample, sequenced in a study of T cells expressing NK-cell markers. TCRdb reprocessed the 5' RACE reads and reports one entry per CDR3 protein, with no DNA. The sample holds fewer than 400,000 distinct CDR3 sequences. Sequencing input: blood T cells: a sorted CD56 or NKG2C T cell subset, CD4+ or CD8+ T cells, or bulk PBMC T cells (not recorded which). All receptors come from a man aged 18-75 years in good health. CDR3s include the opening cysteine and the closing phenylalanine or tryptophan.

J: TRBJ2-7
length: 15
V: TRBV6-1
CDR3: CASATLPGQVPEQYF

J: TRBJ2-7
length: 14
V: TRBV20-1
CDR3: CSASDRRSAYEQYF

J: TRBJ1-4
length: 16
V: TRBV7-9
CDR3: CASSPKTGLVGEKLFF

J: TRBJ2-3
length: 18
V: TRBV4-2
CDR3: CASSQEIRLAGYADTQYF

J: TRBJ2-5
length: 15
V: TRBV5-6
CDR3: CASSLVVSNQETQYF

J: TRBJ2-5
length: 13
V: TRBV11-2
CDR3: CASRSLRSETQYF

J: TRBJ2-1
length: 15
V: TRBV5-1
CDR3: CASSLARLNHNEQFF

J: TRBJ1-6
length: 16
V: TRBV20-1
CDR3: CSAIPGNLLYNSPLHF

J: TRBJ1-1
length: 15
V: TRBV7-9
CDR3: CASSSPGGKRTEAFF

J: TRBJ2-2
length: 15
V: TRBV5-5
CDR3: CASSQTPRDTGELFF

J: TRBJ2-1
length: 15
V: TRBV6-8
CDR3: CASYLGGQAHNEQFF

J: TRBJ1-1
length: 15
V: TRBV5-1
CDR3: CASSLDRLTNTEAFF

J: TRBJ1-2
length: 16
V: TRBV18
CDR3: CASSPQTGTPNYGYTF

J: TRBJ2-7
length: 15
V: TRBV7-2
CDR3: CASSPRSSLFYEQYF

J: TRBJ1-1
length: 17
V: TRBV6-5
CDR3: CASSYRQGGSMNTEAFF

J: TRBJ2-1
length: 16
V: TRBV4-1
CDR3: CASSTRGLAGPNEQFF

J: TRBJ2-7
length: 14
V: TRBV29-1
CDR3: CSVVPGQGTYEQYF

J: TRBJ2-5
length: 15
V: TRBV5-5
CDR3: CASSYGTGSQETQYF

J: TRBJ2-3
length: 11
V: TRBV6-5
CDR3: CASHGGNTQYF

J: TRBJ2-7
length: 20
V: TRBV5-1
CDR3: CASSLGPPSWSSGFIYEQYF

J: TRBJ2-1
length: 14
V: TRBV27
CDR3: CASGFYRTYNEQFF

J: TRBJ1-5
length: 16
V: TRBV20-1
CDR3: CSAKSILQISNQPQHF

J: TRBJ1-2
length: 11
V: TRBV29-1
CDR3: CSVEDSSGYTF

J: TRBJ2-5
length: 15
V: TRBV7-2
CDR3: CASSSSGTSPKTQYF

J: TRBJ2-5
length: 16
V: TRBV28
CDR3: CASSSPGTGRGETQYF

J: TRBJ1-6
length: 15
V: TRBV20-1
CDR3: CSASGGGKTNSPLHF

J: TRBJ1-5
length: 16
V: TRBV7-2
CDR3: CASSLVGSGGNQPQHF

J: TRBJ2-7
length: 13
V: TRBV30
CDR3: CAWSGQGPYEQYF

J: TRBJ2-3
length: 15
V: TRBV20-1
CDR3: CSAQSHRRGTDTQYF

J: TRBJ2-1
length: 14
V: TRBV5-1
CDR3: CASSLYGGGDEQFF

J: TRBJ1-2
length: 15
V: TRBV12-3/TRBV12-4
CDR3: CASSLAGVADYGYTF

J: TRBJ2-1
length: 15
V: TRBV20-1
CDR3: CSAFERGFSYNEQFF

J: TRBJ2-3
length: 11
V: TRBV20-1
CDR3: CSASRAYTQYF

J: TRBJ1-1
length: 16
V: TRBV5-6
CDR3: CASSFSLRRVNTEAFF

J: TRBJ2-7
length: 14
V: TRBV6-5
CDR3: CASSYTGPSYEQYF

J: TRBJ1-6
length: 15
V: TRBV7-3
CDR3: CASSLRGGGTSPLHF

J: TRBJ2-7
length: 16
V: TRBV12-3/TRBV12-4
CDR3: CASSLAPRGNSYEQYF

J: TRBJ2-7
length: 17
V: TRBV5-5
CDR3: CASSKGGGHLSLYEQYF

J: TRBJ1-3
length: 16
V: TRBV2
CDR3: CASSLDRANSGNTIYF

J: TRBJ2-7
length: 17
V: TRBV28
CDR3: CASSLVLFRTGSYEQYF

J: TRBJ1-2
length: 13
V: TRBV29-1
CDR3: CSVGTAANYGYTF

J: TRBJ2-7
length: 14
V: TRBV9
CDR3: CASSVRPSDDEQYF

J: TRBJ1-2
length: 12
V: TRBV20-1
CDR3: CSAWTGPYGYTF

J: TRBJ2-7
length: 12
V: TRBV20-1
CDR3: CSATDRGNEQYF

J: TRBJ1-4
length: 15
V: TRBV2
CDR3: CASSTDRGLHEKLFF

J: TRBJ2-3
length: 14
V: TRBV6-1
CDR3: CASANPGAGVTQYF

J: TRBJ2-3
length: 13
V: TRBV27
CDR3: CASRRLNTDTQYF

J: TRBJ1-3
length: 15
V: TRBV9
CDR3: CASSTSGTAGNTIYF

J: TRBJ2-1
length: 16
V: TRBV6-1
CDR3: CASSERQPFIYNEQFF

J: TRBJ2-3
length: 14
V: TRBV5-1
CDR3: CASSTSSGEDTQYF

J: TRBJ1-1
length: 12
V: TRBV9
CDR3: CASSAALWEAFF

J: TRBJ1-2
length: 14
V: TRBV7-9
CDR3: CASSSSGPYYGYTF

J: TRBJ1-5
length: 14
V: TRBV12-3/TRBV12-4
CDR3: CASSLRQSNQPQHF

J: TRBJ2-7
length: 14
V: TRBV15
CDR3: CATSRFLGGREQYF

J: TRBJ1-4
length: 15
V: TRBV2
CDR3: CASKVQGGPYEKLFF

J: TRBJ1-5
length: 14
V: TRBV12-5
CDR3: CASATGQGNQPQHF

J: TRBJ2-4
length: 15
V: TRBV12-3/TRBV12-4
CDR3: CASSLVPGSKNIQYF

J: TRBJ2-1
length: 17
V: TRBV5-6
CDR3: CASSLGFWDRLNNEQFF

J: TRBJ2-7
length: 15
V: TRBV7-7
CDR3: CASSPVGRFSYEQYF